This entry is about one T cell receptor (beta chain). This sample is drawn from a study of control samples from healthy donors and cancer patients. Germline V CDR1 and CDR2: LGHDT, YNNKEL (reference sequence). This CDR3 spans 15 amino acids. Trimming stripped 1 base from V and 3 bases from J, with 12 bases between. Profiled with immunoSEQ multiplex PCR; TCRdb holds only in-frame clones, not every one. This sample yields about 120,000 clones, of which about nine tenths are seen a single time; 3.4% belongs to the top ten. The receptor comes from a man aged 35 to 55 in good health. The sample consisted of blood. V and J are TRBV3-1 (or the pseudogene TRBV3-2) and TRBJ1-1; D perhaps matches TRBD1 (6 bases). The CDR3, as DNA: TGTGCCAGCAGCCAAGGCGGGGGGCAGGACACTGAAGCTTTCTTT. It codes for CASSQGGGQDTEAFF.